A selection of T cell receptor beta chains follows, all from one sample in a study of tumor-infiltrating lymphocytes in oesophageal squamous cell carcinoma. Each CDR3 protein gets one entry after TCRdb re-called the PCR reads with MiXCR. The table shows 9,500 to 15,000 distinct CDR3 sequences, with around 50% occurring only once. Sequenced input: esophageal tumor tissue. The receptor set was obtained from a female donor with esophageal squamous cell carcinoma. Both conserved end residues are part of each CDR3. A D gene is named only where the DNA matches it firmly. Clone size is shown for a subset of rows, as once, few, many or a class of expanded clone.

length: 13; V: TRBV18; J: TRBJ2-2; D: -; size: many; DNA: TGTGCCAGCTCGCCTCTGAACACCGGGGAGCTGTTTTTT; CDR3: CASSPLNTGELFF
length: 15; V: TRBV7-7; J: TRBJ2-1; D: -; size: -; DNA: TGTGCTAGCAGCCTAAACAGGGAGATCTACAATGAGCAGTTCTTC; CDR3: CASSLNREIYNEQFF
length: 15; V: TRBV7-8; J: TRBJ2-1; D: TRBD2; size: few; DNA: TGTGCCAGCAGCCAGCTAGCGGGATCCTACAATGAGCAGTTCTTC; CDR3: CASSQLAGSYNEQFF
length: 14; V: TRBV7-2; J: TRBJ2-1; D: -; size: -; DNA: TGTGCCAGCAGCGCGGTTAGCTCCTACAATGAGCAGTTCTTC; CDR3: CASSAVSSYNEQFF
length: 15; V: TRBV24-1; J: TRBJ2-3; D: -; size: medium-sized; DNA: TGTGCCACCAGTGCCCCCCAGGGGCACACAGATACGCAGTATTTT; CDR3: CATSAPQGHTDTQYF
length: 10; V: TRBV19; J: TRBJ2-3; D: -; size: medium-sized; DNA: TGTGCCAGTAGGGGACCCCTGCTATATTTT; CDR3: CASRGPLLYF
length: 15; V: TRBV7-8; J: TRBJ2-2; D: -; size: -; DNA: TGTGCCAGCAGCGGAAGGGGGGGCGGAACCGGGGAGCTGTTTTTT; CDR3: CASSGRGGGTGELFF
length: 17; V: TRBV7-2; J: TRBJ2-3; D: TRBD2; size: -; DNA: TGTGCCAGCAGCACCCGGACTAGCGGGGCAAACACAGATACGCAGTATTTT; CDR3: CASSTRTSGANTDTQYF
length: 16; V: TRBV20-1; J: TRBJ2-1; D: -; size: -; DNA: TGCAGTGCCACTTGGATTAGCGGAGGTTTGAACAATGAGCAGTTCTTC; CDR3: CSATWISGGLNNEQFF
length: 14; V: TRBV10-3; J: TRBJ2-7; D: -; size: once; DNA: TGTGCCATCAGTGAATCCGGTAGCTCCTACGAGCAGTACTTC; CDR3: CAISESGSSYEQYF
length: 13; V: TRBV7-9; J: TRBJ1-2; D: -; size: -; DNA: TGTGCCAGCAGCGCTAGCACAACGGATGGCTACACCTTC; CDR3: CASSASTTDGYTF